One and the same sample provided the 2 T cell receptor beta chains below, sequenced in a study of cytomegalovirus exposure and HLA in healthy donors. The PCR made use of 60 Vbeta and 13 Jbeta primers. Data came from immunoSEQ multiplex PCR; TCRdb stores just in-frame clones and leaves some out. The data hold some 110,000 clones, with around three quarters observed a single time. The specimen sequenced was PBMCs. Receptor source: a man aged 30 to 39 in good health and CMV-seropositive.

The V gene is TRBV4-1, the J gene TRBJ2-1; TRBD2 matches 11 bases. From germline, CDR1 is MGHRA and CDR2 YSYEKL. The V segment lost 1 base and the J segment 5 bases; nucleotides outside the gene matches: 13. The CDR3 runs 19 residues. The CDR3 protein is CASSQGRIAGGRGNNEQFF. CDR3 nucleotides: TGCGCCAGCAGCCAAGGGAGGATAGCGGGGGGGCGTGGAAACAATGAGCAGTTCTTC.

On this clone itself: A read error may produce the germline difference seen at one junction end. The sample contains more than one DNA sequence encoding this CDR3. The rearrangement uses TRBV6-1 and TRBJ2-7; TRBD1 matches at 9 bases. CDR3 size: 15 residues. Germline V gene lookup returns CDR1 MNHNS and CDR2 SASEGT. This chain's CDR3 is CASSEPGQGDVLANF. The CDR3 region has the DNA TGTGCCAGCAGTGAACCGGGACAGGGAGACGTACTAGCCAACTTC.